Listed below are T cell receptor beta chains from one sample, sequenced in a study of T-cell reconstitution after alpha-beta-depleted transplantation in children. One entry per CDR3 protein results from TCRdb running MiXCR on the PCR reads. The sample has 95,000 to 120,000 distinct CDR3 sequences; approximately 6.4% are singletons. The specimen was PBMCs, mostly from graft donor cells, collected 360 days after TCRalphabeta/CD19-depleted stem cell transplant. The receptors derive from a male patient under 10 years old who had a stem cell transplant for acute lymphoblastic leukemia, so the T cells may come from the graft donor. Each CDR3 is given without its conserved first and last residue.

CDR3 length: 12
V gene: TRBV15
CDR3 protein: ATRVPGGGQPQH

CDR3 length: 16
V gene: TRBV20-1
CDR3 protein: SARNLDRGKLMNTEAF

CDR3 length: 13
V gene: TRBV4-3
CDR3 protein: ASSEGERTGNTIY

CDR3 length: 13
V gene: TRBV27
CDR3 protein: ASSEGSSYNSPLH

CDR3 length: 12
V gene: TRBV6-2/TRBV6-3
CDR3 protein: ASRPRGGEETQY

CDR3 length: 12
V gene: TRBV7-9
CDR3 protein: ASNGGRRTGELF

CDR3 length: 14
V gene: TRBV5-1
CDR3 protein: ASSGRDRGPFYGYT

CDR3 length: 12
V gene: TRBV27
CDR3 protein: ASSFGGWDGELF

CDR3 length: 12
V gene: TRBV4-3
CDR3 protein: ASSPTPDGRGLF

CDR3 length: 12
V gene: TRBV12-3/TRBV12-4
CDR3 protein: ASSPPPDTYEQY

CDR3 length: 13
V gene: TRBV7-2
CDR3 protein: ASSLNPGITDTQY

CDR3 length: 14
V gene: TRBV4-2
CDR3 protein: ASSQEAGTGFIEQY

CDR3 length: 13
V gene: TRBV13
CDR3 protein: ASSSPRTAYNEQF

CDR3 length: 14
V gene: TRBV9
CDR3 protein: ASSVDGGTPSYEQY

CDR3 length: 16
V gene: TRBV5-1
CDR3 protein: ASSSNLGLAANTGELF

CDR3 length: 12
V gene: TRBV2
CDR3 protein: ASSPTANTGELF

CDR3 length: 11
V gene: TRBV28
CDR3 protein: ASSPGQGYGYT

CDR3 length: 12
V gene: TRBV12-3/TRBV12-4
CDR3 protein: ASTGTGGADTQY

CDR3 length: 12
V gene: TRBV2
CDR3 protein: ASREGASTGELF

CDR3 length: 10
V gene: TRBV9
CDR3 protein: ASSAHLRTQF

CDR3 length: 13
V gene: TRBV6-2/TRBV6-3
CDR3 protein: ASSYSSRLSDEQF

CDR3 length: 15
V gene: TRBV7-9
CDR3 protein: ASSSSSLRRSSYEQY

CDR3 length: 13
V gene: TRBV7-2
CDR3 protein: ASSLTSGRPYEQY

CDR3 length: 13
V gene: TRBV2
CDR3 protein: ASSGFSDLGDEQY

CDR3 length: 11
V gene: TRBV7-2
CDR3 protein: ASIPDRTDTQY

CDR3 length: 9
V gene: TRBV5-1
CDR3 protein: ASTHTGELF

CDR3 length: 14
V gene: TRBV6-5
CDR3 protein: ASSYRRGVYNSPLH

CDR3 length: 12
V gene: TRBV9
CDR3 protein: ASSVGAGKETQY

CDR3 length: 15
V gene: TRBV6-7
CDR3 protein: ASSYVVYQSLNTEAF

CDR3 length: 11
V gene: TRBV25-1
CDR3 protein: ASGRLQGAEAF

CDR3 length: 8
V gene: TRBV20-1
CDR3 protein: SAPTAYYF

CDR3 length: 12
V gene: TRBV7-2
CDR3 protein: ASSKKGWVDGYT

CDR3 length: 13
V gene: TRBV9
CDR3 protein: ASVPGREGTDTQY

CDR3 length: 11
V gene: TRBV6-2/TRBV6-3
CDR3 protein: ASSWDRGHEQY

CDR3 length: 12
V gene: TRBV28
CDR3 protein: ASSLGGGNSPLH

CDR3 length: 12
V gene: TRBV7-2
CDR3 protein: ASSLVDRRQPQH

CDR3 length: 14
V gene: TRBV11-2
CDR3 protein: ASSGRDQPSPGELF

CDR3 length: 9
V gene: TRBV6-2/TRBV6-3
CDR3 protein: ASSYSYEQF

CDR3 length: 11
V gene: TRBV29-1
CDR3 protein: SVVNRALDEQY

CDR3 length: 12
V gene: TRBV7-9
CDR3 protein: ASSSPRDSYEQY

CDR3 length: 11
V gene: TRBV12-3/TRBV12-4
CDR3 protein: ASTGQGITEAF

CDR3 length: 14
V gene: TRBV15
CDR3 protein: ATSRDWADNPYGYT

CDR3 length: 14
V gene: TRBV20-1
CDR3 protein: SARDLGAGAKNIQY

CDR3 length: 14
V gene: TRBV5-5
CDR3 protein: ASSPYGPGDYNEQF

CDR3 length: 10
V gene: TRBV30
CDR3 protein: AWSMTNSPLH

CDR3 length: 8
V gene: TRBV7-9
CDR3 protein: ASLPGELF

CDR3 length: 10
V gene: TRBV6-5
CDR3 protein: ASNQGGGELF

CDR3 length: 11
V gene: TRBV10-3
CDR3 protein: AIRPRDSYEQY

CDR3 length: 12
V gene: TRBV20-1
CDR3 protein: SSPREGARKTQY

CDR3 length: 11
V gene: TRBV5-6
CDR3 protein: ASSSLGRREQY

CDR3 length: 12
V gene: TRBV29-1
CDR3 protein: SVLLGRGPYEQY

CDR3 length: 6
V gene: TRBV30
CDR3 protein: AFNEQF

CDR3 length: 12
V gene: TRBV12-3/TRBV12-4
CDR3 protein: ASSSDRGPPGLF

CDR3 length: 13
V gene: TRBV28
CDR3 protein: ASSLTTGQIYGYT

CDR3 length: 15
V gene: TRBV13
CDR3 protein: ASSSPLAGEPQDTQY

CDR3 length: 13
V gene: TRBV27
CDR3 protein: ASSLAGRPVNEQF

CDR3 length: 10
V gene: TRBV29-1
CDR3 protein: SVSDRGYGYT